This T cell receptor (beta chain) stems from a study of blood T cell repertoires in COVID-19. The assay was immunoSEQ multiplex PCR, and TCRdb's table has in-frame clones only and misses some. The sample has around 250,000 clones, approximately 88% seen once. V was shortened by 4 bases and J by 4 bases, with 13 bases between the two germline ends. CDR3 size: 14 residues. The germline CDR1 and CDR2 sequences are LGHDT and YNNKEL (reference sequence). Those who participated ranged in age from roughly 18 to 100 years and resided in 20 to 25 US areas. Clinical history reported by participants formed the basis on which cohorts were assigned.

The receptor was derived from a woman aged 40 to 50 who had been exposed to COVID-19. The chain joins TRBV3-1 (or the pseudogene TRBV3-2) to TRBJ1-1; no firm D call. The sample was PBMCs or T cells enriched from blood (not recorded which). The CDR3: CASSLTGEATEAFF. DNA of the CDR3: TGTGCCAGCAGCCTTACCGGGGAAGCCACTGAAGCTTTCTTT.